The source of this T cell receptor (beta chain) is a study of T cell changes during pregnancy in multiple sclerosis. The table came from immunoSEQ multiplex PCR; TCRdb's copy has only in-frame clones and leaves some out. The sample shows roughly 120,000 clones, around 90% of them seen only once. CDR1 and CDR2 (germline): SEHNR, FQNEAQ (reference sequence). The CDR3 is 12 residues long. V lost 4 bases, J lost 7 bases, and 10 bases lay in between. This clone has only a few counts. Sample: peripheral blood, taken in the third trimester of pregnancy. This chain joins TRBV7-9 and TRBJ1-2; D not resolved. This clonotype was sampled from a female donor with multiple sclerosis, enrolled in a pregnancy study. CDR3 residues: CASSSHFFGYTF. CDR3 bases: TGTGCCAGCAGCTCACATTTTTTTGGCTACACCTTC.